Listed below are T cell receptor beta chains from one sample, sequenced in a study of shared clonotypes between healthy human individuals. Only in-frame clones appear in the TCRdb table, and some are missing; sequencing was by immunoSEQ multiplex PCR. Here the sample spans 2 million to 2.5 million clones, 93% being singletons. The sequenced sample was naive CD8+ T cells from PBMCs. The source of these receptors is a man aged 18 to 30 in good health. Some clones in this sample may be carry-over from other donors' samples. CDR3s leave out the opening cysteine and the closing phenylalanine or tryptophan.

TRBJ2-7,TRBV7-8,ASSSTGPAYEQY
TRBJ2-1,TRBV4-2,ASSISGGANEQF
TRBJ1-1,TRBV2,ASSGDTRDTEAF
TRBJ2-3,TRBV30,AWSVTSFADTQY
TRBJ2-7,TRBV7-9,ASSLAGAGREQY
TRBJ2-3,TRBV4-1,ASSQESFPQHVTDTQY
TRBJ1-1,TRBV30,AWGSAPNTEAF
TRBJ1-2,TRBV30,AWSVQAYGYT
TRBJ1-1,TRBV4-1,ASSQRGQMNTEAF
TRBJ2-1,TRBV27,ASSLSLGTSGILGVGQF
TRBJ2-1,TRBV4-2,ASSQTTRGDYNEQF
TRBJ2-5,TRBV4-3,ASSPHPGQGETQY
TRBJ2-7,TRBV28,ASSPGRGGAHEQY
TRBJ1-5,TRBV7-6,ASSLSAGANQPQH
TRBJ1-5,TRBV19,ASCFGNQPQH
TRBJ2-1,TRBV9,ASSAPVSGTAYNEQF
TRBJ2-7,TRBV6-5,ASSYSAGPVDHEQY
TRBJ2-7,TRBV30,AWSGAFYEQY
TRBJ2-7,TRBV9,ASSMTEFGYEQY
TRBJ2-1,TRBV27,ASSFVLGGYNEQF
TRBJ2-7,TRBV4-1,ASSQVAPSNPSYEQY
TRBJ1-1,TRBV9,ASSTGPRGTEAF
TRBJ2-7,TRBV9,ASSADLGPTLDEQY
TRBJ2-1,TRBV6-4,ASSDLPHNEQF
TRBJ1-1,TRBV6-1,ASSEAQGLNTEAF
TRBJ1-3,TRBV7-9,ASSPPLGSSGNTIY
TRBJ1-1,TRBV7-9,ASSPQQGMAF
TRBJ2-3,TRBV4-1,ASSPRGRVGDTQY
TRBJ2-7,TRBV11-2,ASSLGGGLYYEQY
TRBJ1-5,TRBV2,ASSGQINQPQH
TRBJ1-3,TRBV28,ASSWGTGNTIY
TRBJ1-1,TRBV28,ASSLLGLQNTEAF
TRBJ1-2,TRBV5-5,ASRPPGAKSGYT
TRBJ2-2,TRBV11-2,ASSPRDRANTGELF
TRBJ2-7,TRBV5-1,ASSLGLAASYEQY
TRBJ2-1,TRBV29-1,SVAAGPYNEQF
TRBJ2-7,TRBV15,ATSRDNTPYEQY
TRBJ2-3,TRBV29-1,SVEGASELPDTQY
TRBJ2-7,TRBV4-2,ASSQETFSGYEQY
TRBJ2-6,TRBV27,ASSLGASGANVLT
TRBJ2-1,TRBV6-1,ASSERYPNEQF
TRBJ2-7,TRBV11-3,ASSLGAGRREDEQY
TRBJ2-7,TRBV6-4,ASSERDGTYEQY
TRBJ2-2,TRBV28,ASSPLFRNTGELF
TRBJ1-2,TRBV27,ASSPGQKVYGYT
TRBJ2-1,TRBV29-1,SGIPGTGRSLNEQF
TRBJ1-6,TRBV5-6,ASSLLSESSYNSPLH
TRBJ1-1,TRBV19,ASSVRDFGTEAF
TRBJ2-1,TRBV29-1,SVKPTFHEQF
TRBJ1-2,TRBV4-3,ASSQGTGDYGYT
TRBJ1-1,TRBV19,ASRPGDTEAF
TRBJ2-2,TRBV7-9,ASSLKGVGTGELF
TRBJ1-1,TRBV14,ASSEDLGSTEAF
TRBJ1-1,TRBV4-1,ASSQVQANTEAF